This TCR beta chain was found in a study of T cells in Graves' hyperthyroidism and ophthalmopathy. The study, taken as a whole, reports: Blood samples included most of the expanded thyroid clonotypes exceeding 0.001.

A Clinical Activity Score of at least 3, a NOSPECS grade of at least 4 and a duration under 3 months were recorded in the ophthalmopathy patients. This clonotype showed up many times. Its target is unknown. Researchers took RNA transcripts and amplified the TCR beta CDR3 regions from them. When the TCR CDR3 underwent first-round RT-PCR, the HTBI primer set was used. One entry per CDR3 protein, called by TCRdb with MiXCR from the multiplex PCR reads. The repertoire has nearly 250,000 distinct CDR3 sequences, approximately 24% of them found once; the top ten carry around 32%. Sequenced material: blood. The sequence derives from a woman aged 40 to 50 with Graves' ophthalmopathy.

CDR3 sequence: CANHRDTPGSGANVLTF. The CDR3 DNA follows: TGTGCCAACCACCGGGACACCCCAGGGTCTGGGGCCAACGTCCTGACTTTC. This chain connects TRBV12-3 or TRBV12-4 to TRBJ2-6, with D perhaps matching TRBD1 (6 bases). The V end lost 10 bases, the J end lost 1 base, and 20 bases lay between the germline ends. This CDR3 region has 17 residues.